This T cell receptor beta chain is from a study of cytomegalovirus exposure and HLA in healthy donors. Regarding the study as a whole: In a later analysis, parvovirus B19, influenza, CMV and Epstein-Barr virus appeared linked to several top co-occurrence clusters.

Comments on this clone: Its target is not known.

Germline V gene data show CDR1 as SGHRS and CDR2 as YFSETQ. V dropped 0 bases and J dropped 1 base, with 11 bases sitting between them. This CDR3 contains 16 residues. Primers included in the PCR were 60 Vbeta and 13 Jbeta primers. The table came from immunoSEQ multiplex PCR; TCRdb's copy has only in-frame clones and leaves some out. The listing records about 130,000 clones. This TCR was sampled from an older woman in good health and CMV-seronegative. Material for sequencing was PBMCs. V usage is TRBV5-1 and J usage is TRBJ2-1; D is uncertain. DNA for the CDR3: TGCGCCAGCAGCTTGGAAAGCTTCCCTTCCTACAATGAGCAGTTCTTC. Translated, it gives CASSLESFPSYNEQFF.